The text below deals with one TCR beta chain. Clones were read by immunoSEQ multiplex PCR, and TCRdb kept only the in-frame ones, dropping some. The table lists 120,000 or so clones, approximately 92% of them singletons, with under 4% in the top ten. This specimen belongs to a study of T cell responses to AZD1222 COVID-19 vaccine. This CDR3 has 14 residues. CDR1 and CDR2 (germline): LNHNV, YYDKDF (reference sequence). V trimming: 3 bases; J trimming: 5 bases; junction bases outside the gene matches: 5. This chain joins TRBV15 and TRBJ1-1, with 8 positions matching TRBD1. The clonotype comes from an adult in good health. The sequences come from peripheral blood, collected on day 0 of AZD1222 vaccination. The CDR3 bases are TGTGCCACCAGCAGGGACAGGGATTCGACTGAAGCTTTCTTT. It is translated as CATSRDRDSTEAFF. Supplemented by reference TRBV15 and TRBJ1-1, the full variable domain reads DAMVIQNPRYQVTQFGKPVTLSCSQTLNHNVMYWYQQKSSQAPKLLFHYYDKDFNNEADTPDNFQSRRPNTSFCFLDIRSPGLGDTAMYLCATSRDRDSTEAFFGQGTRLTVV.